This is a list of T cell receptor beta chains from one sample in a study of cytomegalovirus exposure and HLA in healthy donors. Libraries were prepared by immunoSEQ multiplex PCR; TCRdb keeps only in-frame clonotypes and omits some of them. The data contain roughly 170,000 clones, roughly 85% of them singletons. Input material: PBMCs. Receptors originate from a man aged 25-45 years in good health and CMV-seronegative. The CDR3 runs from the conserved cysteine through the conserved F or W. Fields, in order: J gene, D gene, clone size, V gene, CDR3 DNA, CDR3 protein. D genes are given only for firm matches. Clone size is stated in some rows and not others, as once, few, many or a class when expanded.

j_gene: TRBJ2-2
d_gene: TRBD2
abundance: .
v_gene: TRBV2
CDR3nt: TGTGCCAGCAGAAATCTAGCGGGGTTCGGGGAGCTGTTTTTT
CDR3aa: CASRNLAGFGELFF

j_gene: TRBJ2-7
d_gene: TRBD1
abundance: .
v_gene: TRBV10-1
CDR3nt: TGCGCCAGCAGTGAGGGGACAGCCCTCTACGAGCAGTACTTC
CDR3aa: CASSEGTALYEQYF

j_gene: TRBJ2-3
d_gene: TRBD2
abundance: .
v_gene: TRBV14
CDR3nt: TGTGCCAGCAGCCGTCCGACTAGCGGGAGATCGGTGTTAGTCCCAGATACGCAGTATTTT
CDR3aa: CASSRPTSGRSVLVPDTQYF

j_gene: TRBJ2-2
d_gene: .
abundance: .
v_gene: TRBV4-3
CDR3nt: TGCGCCAGCAGCCAAGGTTTAGCGTACGATACCGGGGAGCTGTTTTTT
CDR3aa: CASSQGLAYDTGELFF

j_gene: TRBJ2-7
d_gene: .
abundance: .
v_gene: TRBV27
CDR3nt: TGTGCCAGCAGTGGGGGGGCGGGGGCAAACCCCTACGAGCAGTACTTC
CDR3aa: CASSGGAGANPYEQYF

j_gene: TRBJ2-7
d_gene: TRBD2
abundance: .
v_gene: TRBV13
CDR3nt: TGTGCCAGCAGCTCGGCGATAGCGGGAGTATTCTACGAGCAGTACTTC
CDR3aa: CASSSAIAGVFYEQYF

j_gene: TRBJ2-2
d_gene: TRBD2
abundance: .
v_gene: TRBV9
CDR3nt: TGTGCCAGCAGCGTAGGACTAGCGGGGGAAAGAACTAACACCGGGGAGCTGTTTTTT
CDR3aa: CASSVGLAGERTNTGELFF

j_gene: TRBJ1-4
d_gene: TRBD1
abundance: .
v_gene: TRBV4-1
CDR3nt: TGCGCCAGCAGCCAAAGGGACAGGGGAAGGGAAAAACTGTTTTTT
CDR3aa: CASSQRDRGREKLFF

j_gene: TRBJ1-1
d_gene: TRBD1
abundance: .
v_gene: TRBV6-5
CDR3nt: TGTGCCAGCAGTTCCACGGGACAGGGCCAGGCTGAAGCTTTCTTT
CDR3aa: CASSSTGQGQAEAFF

j_gene: TRBJ2-1
d_gene: .
abundance: .
v_gene: TRBV27
CDR3nt: TGTGCCAGCAGTTTAACCCAGGTAAATGAGCAGTTCTTC
CDR3aa: CASSLTQVNEQFF

j_gene: TRBJ2-1
d_gene: TRBD2
abundance: .
v_gene: TRBV5-1
CDR3nt: TGCGCCAGCAGCTTGGTGGGAGGGCCCGGCAATGAGCAGTTCTTC
CDR3aa: CASSLVGGPGNEQFF

j_gene: TRBJ2-3
d_gene: .
abundance: .
v_gene: TRBV25-1
CDR3nt: TGTGCCAGCAGTGGTCTTCAGGCAGGCACAGATACGCAGTATTTT
CDR3aa: CASSGLQAGTDTQYF

j_gene: TRBJ2-7
d_gene: TRBD1
abundance: .
v_gene: TRBV30
CDR3nt: TGTGCCTGGACAGGGGGCTCCTACGAGCAGTACTTC
CDR3aa: CAWTGGSYEQYF

j_gene: TRBJ2-7
d_gene: .
abundance: few
v_gene: TRBV5-1
CDR3nt: TGCGCCAGCAGCTTGGTGGAGGGGGCGTTGTACGAGCAGTACTTC
CDR3aa: CASSLVEGALYEQYF

j_gene: TRBJ2-6
d_gene: .
abundance: .
v_gene: TRBV19
CDR3nt: TGTGCCAGTAGCACAGGGTTCGCTGGGGCCAACGTCCTGACTTTC
CDR3aa: CASSTGFAGANVLTF

j_gene: TRBJ2-1
d_gene: .
abundance: once
v_gene: TRBV7-2
CDR3nt: TGTGCCAGCAGCCGCCTGGCTTACAATGAGCAGTTCTTC
CDR3aa: CASSRLAYNEQFF